Given below is one T cell receptor beta chain in context. After isolation, RNA underwent reverse transcription to generate cDNA as the sequencing template. Assay: immunoSEQ multiplex PCR; the TCRdb copy retains only in-frame clones and omits some. Of roughly 150,000 clones in the sample, about 60% are singletons; the top ten hold approximately 6.5%. Germline loops: CDR1 SGHDT, CDR2 YYEEEE. The CDR3 contains 13 residues. Trimming pared 3 bases from V and 2 bases from J, leaving 9 bases between. It was from alopecia areata patients that lesional scalp punch biopsies and peripheral blood were collected. This sample was included in a study of CD8+ T cells in alopecia areata.

This sequence joins TRBV5-6 and TRBJ2-7, with D possibly matching TRBD1 (6 bases). The sequences come from CD4+ T cells sorted from blood, collected at week 0. This TCR was recovered from a human donor with alopecia areata. CDR3 residues: CASSYKGAYEQYF. CDR3 coding DNA: TGTGCCAGCAGCTATAAGGGGGCCTACGAGCAGTACTTC.